A single sample is the source of the 18 T cell receptor beta chains below, sequenced in a study of cytomegalovirus exposure and HLA in healthy donors. Primers: 60 Vbeta forward and 13 Jbeta reverse. Here immunoSEQ multiplex PCR was the method, and the copy in TCRdb shows in-frame clones only, minus some. This table holds some 120,000 clones, roughly 8.6% found once. The specimen was PBMCs. The receptors were gathered from a woman between 35 and 50 years old in good health and CMV-seropositive.

This clone was seen more than once but under ten times. The chain carries TRBV2 and TRBJ1-5; TRBD1 might be the D (5 bases). The CDR3 contains 13 residues. V gave up 11 bases and J gave up 5 bases, with 16 bases separating them. CDR1 and CDR2 (germline): SNHLY, FYNNEI. CDR3 bases: TGTGCCGGGGGGTACGGTCGGGATCAGCCCCAGCATTTT. It encodes CAGGYGRDQPQHF.

CDR3 sequence (DNA): TGCGCCAGCAGTCAGGGGGCATCTGGAAACACCATATATTTT. Its protein product is CASSQGASGNTIYF. The V and J genes are TRBV5-1 and TRBJ1-3, with 8 bases identical to TRBD1. V dropped 5 bases and J dropped 1; count of bases not matched to a gene: 2. There are 14 residues in the CDR3. Looked up from germline, CDR1 is SGHRS and CDR2 is YFSETQ.

In the case of this clone: Other DNA sequences within the sample encode an identical CDR3. The CDR3 is CASTLWRGRSYEQYF. In nucleotides, the CDR3 is TGTGCCAGCACCCTATGGAGGGGCAGATCCTACGAGCAGTACTTC. The V and J genes are TRBV6-1 and TRBJ2-7; the D gene is possibly TRBD2 (6 bases). CDR1 MNHNS and CDR2 SASEGT come from the germline V gene. V lost 7 bases and J 1 base, leaving 17 bases between the germline ends. The CDR3 loop spans 15 amino acids.

In this sample, this clone turned up a few times. This chain links TRBV7-3 with TRBJ1-1, with a possible D match to TRBD1 (5 bases). V dropped 2 bases and J dropped 4 bases, with 8 bases sitting between them. Germline assignment: CDR1 SGHTA and CDR2 FQGTGA. CDR3 length: 13 amino acids. In DNA form, the CDR3 reads TGTGCCAGCAGCTTAGGGCAGGGCACTGAAGCTTTCTTT. It specifies CASSLGQGTEAFF.

This clone came up a few times. The V call is TRBV5-1, the J call TRBJ2-3; 9 bases fit TRBD2. The CDR3 is made up of 18 amino acids. From germline, CDR1 is SGHRS and CDR2 YFSETQ. V lost 0 bases, J lost 1 base, and 9 bases stayed unmatched. CDR3 coding DNA: TGCGCCAGCAGCTTGGAGGGTGCGGCGGGGGGGGGCACAGATACGCAGTATTTT. Its translation: CASSLEGAAGGGTDTQYF.

V gene TRBV6-5 combines with J gene TRBJ1-2, with 8 bases that match TRBD1. V was pared by 5 bases and J by 4 bases, with 9 bases of the junction left unmatched. This CDR3 is built from 15 residues. Germline CDR1 and CDR2: MNHEY and SVGAGI. CDR3: CASSPGTGGVYGYTF. In DNA form, the CDR3 reads TGTGCCAGCAGTCCCGGGACAGGAGGCGTCTATGGCTACACCTTC.

The chain carries TRBV6-1 and TRBJ2-7, with a weak D call TRBD1 (6 bases). Trimming took 6 bases from V and 4 from J, leaving 19 bases between them. CDR3 length: 15 residues. Germline V CDR1 and CDR2: MNHNS, SASEGT. Here the CDR3 reads CASRDRDMESYEQYF. CDR3 DNA sequence: TGTGCCAGCAGGGACCGGGACATGGAATCGTACGAGCAGTACTTC.

This clone was seen a few times. The rearrangement links TRBV27 to TRBJ2-1, with TRBD2 identical over 8 bases. Trimming cost V 3 bases and J 6 bases; bases outside gene matches: 4. The germline gives CDR1 MNHEY, CDR2 SMNVEV (reference sequence). CDR3 size: 14 residues. The CDR3 DNA is TGTGCCAGCAGTTTGCGGCTAGCGGGCAATGAGCAGTTCTTC. Protein sequence: CASSLRLAGNEQFF.

This clone has a handful of counts. The CDR3 spells CASSSDRGLGYTF. CDR3 bases: TGCGCCAGCAGTTCGGACAGGGGGCTTGGCTACACCTTC. The chain employs TRBV5-1 and TRBJ1-2, with 11 bases that match TRBD1. CDR3 length equals 13 residues. Germline V CDR1 and CDR2: SGHRS, YFSETQ. V lost 5 bases and J lost 7; bases outside the gene matches: 4.

This clone has only a few counts. This chain links TRBV14 with TRBJ1-1; 9 bases are a match to TRBD1. The germline V gene encodes CDR1 SGHDN and CDR2 FVKESK. Germline trimming cut 2 bases from V and 3 bases from J; bases unmatched to any gene: 4. CDR3 size: 15 residues. The CDR3 here is CASSQLGQGHTEAFF. For the CDR3, the DNA is TGTGCCAGCAGCCAATTAGGACAGGGGCACACTGAAGCTTTCTTT.

V and J are TRBV5-6 and TRBJ1-5; D is uncertain. The CDR3 loop spans 15 amino acids. CDR1 is SGHDT and CDR2 is YYEEEE in the germline V gene. V gave up 0 bases and J gave up 0 bases, with 7 bases separating them. In DNA form, the CDR3 reads TGTGCCAGCAGCTTGGGCGGATTTAGCAATCAGCCCCAGCATTTT. It is translated as CASSLGGFSNQPQHF.

This clone was counted a few times. This chain joins TRBV19 and TRBJ2-2; D unresolved. This CDR3 has 14 amino acids. Germline assignment: CDR1 LNHDA and CDR2 SQIVND (reference sequence). Trimming removed 4 bases from V and 0 bases from J, with 6 bases in between. The CDR3 DNA reads as TGTGCCAGTAGTAGCAGAACGAACACCGGGGAGCTGTTTTTT. Amino acid sequence: CASSSRTNTGELFF.

This clone has only a few counts. The chain has TRBV9 and TRBJ2-1; 7 bases are shared with TRBD1. In germline, CDR1 is SGDLS, CDR2 YYNGEE. Losses at the gene ends were 5 bases for V and 10 bases for J; bases not matched to a gene: 12. The CDR3 totals 14 residues. The CDR3: CASSALSTGKEQFF. CDR3 nucleotides: TGTGCCAGCAGTGCCCTTTCGACAGGGAAAGAGCAGTTCTTC.

V and J are TRBV10-2 and TRBJ2-3, with D maybe TRBD1 (5 bases). V gave up 2 bases and J gave up 2 bases, with 14 bases separating them. The CDR3 contains 16 residues. The germline CDR1 and CDR2 sequences are WSHSY and SAAADI. The CDR3 region is CASSEGYSRATDTQYF. CDR3 nucleotide sequence: TGCGCCAGCAGTGAGGGTTATAGCAGGGCCACAGATACGCAGTATTTT.

The rearrangement uses TRBV27 and TRBJ2-3; tentative D call: TRBD2 (5 bases). The CDR3 has 15 residues. CDR1 and CDR2 (germline): MNHEY, SMNVEV (reference sequence). Trimming shortened V by 2 bases and J by 0 bases, and 9 bases separated the two germline ends. The CDR3 DNA reads as TGTGCCAGCAGTTTAATTGCGGGTAGCACAGATACGCAGTATTTT. Amino acid sequence: CASSLIAGSTDTQYF.

This clone has just a few counts. This chain links TRBV5-4 with TRBJ2-5; 8 nucleotides line up with TRBD1. The CDR3 is 14 amino acids. V lost 4 bases, J lost 5 bases, and 7 bases stayed unmatched. Germline-derived CDR1 and CDR2 are SGHNT and YYREEE (reference sequence). This chain's CDR3 is CASSPDRADETQYF. In nucleotides, the CDR3 is TGTGCCAGCAGCCCGGACAGGGCCGACGAGACCCAGTACTTC.

There are a few counts of this clone. The V gene is TRBV6-1, the J gene TRBJ1-1; possibly TRBD1 for D (6 bases). V lost 8 bases, J lost 6 bases, and 16 bases lay in between. Germline V gene data show CDR1 as MNHNS and CDR2 as SASEGT. The CDR3 runs to 13 residues. The CDR3 region is CASRLRTDSEAFF. DNA for the CDR3: TGTGCCAGCCGACTTCGGACAGACTCTGAAGCTTTCTTT.

There are a few counts of this clone. V and J are TRBV7-2 and TRBJ2-6; 7 bases are a match to TRBD1. The CDR3 covers 19 residues. Germline V lookup: CDR1 SGHTA, CDR2 FQGNSA. The V gene end was trimmed by 1 base and the J gene end by 0 bases; junction bases not matched to a gene: 9. CDR3 sequence (DNA): TGTGCCAGCAGCTTAGTTGTAGGGACAGCCGGCTCTGGGGCCAACGTCCTGACTTTC. It encodes CASSLVVGTAGSGANVLTF.